The clone carrying this T cell receptor beta chain has at least ten counts. Its antigen is as yet unknown. Germline lookup yields CDR1 SGHRS and CDR2 YFSETQ. The CDR3 is made up of 17 amino acids. Trimming left V 2 bases short and J 2 bases short, with 20 bases between. This sample is part of a study of T cells in Graves' hyperthyroidism and ophthalmopathy. Study details: Before any treatment, at initial diagnosis, peripheral blood was collected. The study's findings and limits: The model's output predicted ophthalmopathy at a median of about 6.5 months prior to onset. From stable hyperthyroidism, ophthalmopathy was separated by a 13 V-J model.

Amplification targeted TCR beta CDR3 regions from RNA transcripts. In the first-round RT-PCR of the TCR CDR3, the HTBI primer set was used. TCRdb reprocessed the multiplex PCR reads via MiXCR and lists one record per CDR3 protein. The sample consists of approximately 400,000 distinct CDR3 sequences, 19% of them appearing once. The V gene is TRBV5-1, the J gene TRBJ2-7; D is tentatively TRBD1 or TRBD2 (5 bases each). This receptor was obtained from a woman younger than 35 with Graves' hyperthyroidism. Sequencing was done on a sample of blood. The CDR3 DNA follows: TGCGCCAGCAGCTTTTGGTTCGAAGGGACCGGTACCTACGAGCAGTACTTC. This sequence encodes CASSFWFEGTGTYEQYF.